This TCR beta chain derives from a study of synovial regulatory T cells in juvenile arthritis. Matched peripheral blood accompanied the synovial fluid taken from each patient with active arthritis. The approximately 11 donors had active juvenile idiopathic arthritis, with 3 polyarticular and 8 oligoarticular cases. Median disease duration was roughly 7 years, range 0.2-19.1. This clone is medium-sized by frequency. Germline CDR1 and CDR2: MNHNS and SASEGT. This CDR3 region has 14 residues. No coding sequence is recorded. This table comes from immunoSEQ multiplex PCR, and its TCRdb copy is limited to in-frame clones, with some not included. This table lists 2,000 to 2,500 clones.

The V call is TRBV6-1, the J call TRBJ2-5; TCRdb picks TRBD2, but there is no DNA to check that call. The receptor's source is a donor aged 2-35 years with juvenile idiopathic arthritis. Sequencing was performed on Treg cells from the synovium. CDR3 sequence: CASSEPLLLETQYF.